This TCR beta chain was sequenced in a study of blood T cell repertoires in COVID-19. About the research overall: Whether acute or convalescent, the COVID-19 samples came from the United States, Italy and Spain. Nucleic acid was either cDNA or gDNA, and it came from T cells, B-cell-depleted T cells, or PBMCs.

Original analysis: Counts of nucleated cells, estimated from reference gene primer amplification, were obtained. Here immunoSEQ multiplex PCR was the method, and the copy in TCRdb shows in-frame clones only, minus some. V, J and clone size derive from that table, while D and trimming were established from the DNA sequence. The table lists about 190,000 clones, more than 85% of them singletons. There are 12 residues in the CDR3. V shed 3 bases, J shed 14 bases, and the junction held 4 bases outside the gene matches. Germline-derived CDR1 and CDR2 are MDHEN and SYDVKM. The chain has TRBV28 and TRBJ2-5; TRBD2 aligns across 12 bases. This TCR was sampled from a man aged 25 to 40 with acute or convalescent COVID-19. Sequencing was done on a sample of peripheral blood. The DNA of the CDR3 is TGTGCCAGCAGTTTGAGGACTAGCGGGGATTACTTC. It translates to CASSLRTSGDYF. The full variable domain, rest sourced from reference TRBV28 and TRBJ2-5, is DVKVTQSSRYLVKRTGEKVFLECVQDMDHENMFWYRQDPGLGLRLIYFSYDVKMKEKGDIPEGYSVSREKKERFSLILESASTNQTSMYLCASSLRTSGDYFGPGTRLLVL.